This T cell receptor (beta chain) is from a study of T cell repertoires in cytomegalovirus infection. Points on this clonotype: The antigen is undetermined.

Study-wide points: In two of eight donors, the top clonotype was HLA-C-restricted CMV-specific.

TCRdb ran MiXCR on the reads and lists one entry per CDR3 protein. The sample carries 560,000 or so distinct CDR3 sequences, approximately 16% recorded once. This CDR3 contains 19 residues. V gave up 5 bases and J gave up 0 bases, with 23 bases separating them. The V call is TRBV23-1, the J call TRBJ1-5; possible D gene TRBD1, 6 bases. TRBV23-1 belongs to the ORF category, with a function that is uncertain. The sequenced material came from CD8+ T cells from PBMCs. The source of this sequence is a human donor in good health (CMV status not recorded). Some clones in this sample may be carry-over from other donors' samples. Here the CDR3 reads CASSSLDSPSQYSNQPQHF. CDR3 nucleotide sequence: TGCGCCAGCAGTTCCCTGGACAGCCCCTCCCAATATAGCAATCAGCCCCAGCATTTT.